The 10 T cell receptor beta chains in this list originate from one sample, sequenced in a study of OX40 agonist ivuxolimab in advanced cancers. Produced via immunoSEQ multiplex PCR; TCRdb's table is partial and in-frame only. The table shows 85,000 to 120,000 clones, with less than 95% occurring only once. Specimen: CD4+ or CD8+ T cells sorted from blood, collected in a trial of the OX40 agonist ivuxolimab. All receptors derive from an adult with an advanced solid tumor such as melanoma, head and neck, liver or kidney cancer.

This sequence joins TRBV7-2 and TRBJ1-3; TRBD1 matches 7 bases. Germline V lookup: CDR1 SGHTA, CDR2 FQGNSA. V lost 4 bases to trimming and J lost 4 bases; unmatched junction nucleotides: 4. This CDR3 is 14 amino acids long. The CDR3 sequence is CASSSRRGGNTIYF. CDR3 sequence (DNA): TGTGCCAGCAGCTCTCGCAGGGGGGGAAACACCATATATTTT.

The CDR3, as DNA: TGTGCCTGGTCTAACAGGGGGTCTGGGGCCAACGTCCTGACTTTC. Translated: CAWSNRGSGANVLTF. This rearrangement joins TRBV30 to TRBJ2-6; 8 bases line up with TRBD1. The CDR3 consists of 15 residues. Germline V lookup: CDR1 GTSNPN, CDR2 SVGIG (reference sequence). V was pared by 5 bases and J by 1 base, with 4 bases of the junction left unmatched.

The chain recombines TRBV14 with TRBJ2-7, with TRBD2 matching over 8 bases. The trim removed 1 base at V and 2 bases at J, leaving 4 bases unmatched. The germline V gene encodes CDR1 SGHDN and CDR2 FVKESK. CDR3 length equals 15 residues. The CDR3 here is CASSQGHGGAYEQYF. CDR3 DNA: TGTGCCAGCAGCCAAGGCCACGGGGGGGCCTACGAGCAGTACTTC.

This clone was recorded once. The gene calls are TRBV7-2 and TRBJ1-2; TRBD1 might be the D (5 bases). In germline, CDR1 is SGHTA, CDR2 FQGNSA. V lost 3 bases, J lost 2 bases, and 10 bases lay in between. The CDR3 consists of 14 residues. CDR3 nucleotides: TGTGCCAGCAGCTTGGGCAGGGCAAACTATGGCTACACCTTC. Protein product: CASSLGRANYGYTF.

This chain connects TRBV5-5 to TRBJ1-1; TRBD1 matches 10 bases. Germline lookup yields CDR1 SGHKS and CDR2 YYEKEE (reference sequence). J gave up 1 base and V 5 bases, and 8 bases lay outside the gene matches. The CDR3 length is 16 residues. The CDR3 protein is CASRIGTGAANTEAFF. The DNA for the CDR3 is TGTGCCAGCAGAATCGGGACAGGGGCAGCGAACACTGAAGCTTTCTTT.

This clone showed up just once. The chain carries TRBV12-2 and TRBJ1-2. TRBV12-2 is flagged as a pseudogene. This CDR3 contains 15 residues. The CDR3 is CASRLEGRDGCGYTF. DNA for the CDR3: TGTGCAAGTCGCTTAGAAGGGAGGGATGGATGCGGCTACACCTTC.

The rearrangement joins TRBV27 to TRBJ2-5; a weak D match, TRBD1 (6 bases). Germline V gives CDR1 MNHEY, CDR2 SMNVEV (reference sequence). The ends were cut back, 2 bases at V and 4 bases at J, with 14 bases in the middle. The CDR3 is 15 residues long. CDR3 loop: CASSLAGRGRETQYF. DNA of the CDR3: TGTGCCAGCAGTTTAGCCGGCAGGGGCCGAGAGACCCAGTACTTC.

This clone was counted between two and nine times. This chain uses TRBV7-2 with TRBJ1-5, with D maybe TRBD1 (5 bases). From germline, CDR1 is SGHTA and CDR2 FQGNSA. Trimming removed 5 bases from V and 5 bases from J, with 13 bases in between. There are 14 residues in the CDR3. CDR3 amino acids: CASSPNQGDQPQHF. In nucleotides, the CDR3 is TGTGCCAGCAGCCCAAATCAGGGTGATCAGCCCCAGCATTTT.

The CDR3 nucleotides are TGTGCCTTTAGCGGAGCCACAGATACGCAGTATTTT. This gives the protein CAFSGATDTQYF. V and J are TRBV30 and TRBJ2-3, with D tentatively TRBD2 (6 bases). The CDR3 spans 12 residues. Germline V gene data show CDR1 as GTSNPN and CDR2 as SVGIG (reference sequence). V lost 7 bases, J lost 2 bases, and 10 bases lay in between. The full variable domain, rest sourced from reference TRBV30 and TRBJ2-3, is SQTIHQWPATLVQPVGSPLSLECTVEGTSNPNLYWYRQAAGRGLQLLFYSVGIGQISSEVPQNLSASRPQDRQFILSSKKLLLSDSGFYLCAFSGATDTQYFGPGTRLTVL.

V usage is TRBV7-6 and J usage is TRBJ2-1; weak D call: TRBD2 (7 bases). The germline gives CDR1 SGHVS, CDR2 FNYEAQ. Trimming cost V 1 base and J 1 base, with 14 bases left between them. The CDR3 contains 17 residues. The CDR3, as DNA: TGTGCCAGCAGCTTAGAGGGGGGGGGTGTGTCCTACAATGAGCAGTTCTTC. It codes for CASSLEGGGVSYNEQFF.